Included here is one TCR beta chain sequence, with context. Treatment reported: some 20 received Ad26.COV2.S at low or high dose, single or two shots; 5 received placebo; per-sample allocation not given. Material that was analyzed had been drawn on day 63 after the first vaccine or placebo injection. The entry originates in a study of Ad26.COV2.S vaccination and SARS-CoV-2 variants. Study overall: Intramuscular Ad26.COV2.S doses were given once or twice, 56 days apart.

Assay used: immunoSEQ multiplex PCR; TCRdb lists only in-frame clones, some missing. Among around 500,000 clones listed, about nine tenths were seen once. CDR3 length: 12 amino acids. Trimming took 1 base from V and 10 from J, leaving 5 bases between them. The germline CDR1 and CDR2 sequences are MDHEN and SYDVKM. The chain links TRBV28 to TRBJ1-6; D call uncertain. The sample here was peripheral blood, taken in a trial of Ad26.COV2.S vaccine versus placebo. The TCR was taken from a person between 18 and 60 years old who received the Ad26.COV2.S COVID-19 vaccine or a placebo. Written as DNA, the CDR3 is TGTGCCAGCAGTTTATTTGCGTCACCCCTCCACTTT. This gives the protein CASSLFASPLHF.